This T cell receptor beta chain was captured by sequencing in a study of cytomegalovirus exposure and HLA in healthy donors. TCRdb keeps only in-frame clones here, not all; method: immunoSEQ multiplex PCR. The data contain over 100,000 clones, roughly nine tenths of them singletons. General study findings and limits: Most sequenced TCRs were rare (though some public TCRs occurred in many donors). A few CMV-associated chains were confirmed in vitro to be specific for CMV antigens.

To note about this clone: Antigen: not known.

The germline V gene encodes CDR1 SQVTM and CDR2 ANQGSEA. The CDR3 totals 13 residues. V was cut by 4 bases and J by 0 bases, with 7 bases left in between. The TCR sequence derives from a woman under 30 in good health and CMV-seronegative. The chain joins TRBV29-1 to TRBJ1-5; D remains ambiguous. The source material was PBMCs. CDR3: CSVAPGSNQPQHF. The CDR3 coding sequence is TGCAGCGTTGCCCCAGGTAGCAATCAGCCCCAGCATTTT.